Below, 16 T cell receptor beta chains from the same sample are listed, as sequenced in a study of shared clonotypes between healthy human individuals. Terminally differentiated effector memory CD45RA+ cells were excluded from the naive CD8 cells, which were CD45RO-negative and positively selected for CCR7. Produced via immunoSEQ multiplex PCR; TCRdb's table is partial and in-frame only. The sample contains a few million clones, 93% of which appear only once. The sample comprised naive CD8+ T cells from PBMCs. Receptors were obtained from a man aged 18 to 30 in good health. Some clones in this sample may be carry-over from other donors' samples.

The chain joins TRBV6-6 to TRBJ1-5; 7 bases are a match to TRBD1. CDR1 and CDR2 from the germline V gene are MNHNY and SVGAGI (reference sequence). The CDR3 has 14 amino acids. Trimming took 7 bases from V and 1 from J; bases not matched to a gene: 4. The CDR3 DNA sequence: TGTGCCAGCAACGACAGGGAGAGCAATCAGCCCCAGCATTTT. The encoded protein is CASNDRESNQPQHF.

The sample holds one count of this clone. The chain combines TRBV28 with TRBJ2-2, with D unresolved. From germline, CDR1 is MDHEN and CDR2 SYDVKM. V lost 7 bases to trimming and J lost 7 bases, with 25 bases between them. This CDR3 is 17 amino acids long. CDR3 nucleotides: TGTGCCAGCATCCTTACCTTGGGCCAGCCTTATGACGGGGAGCTGTTTTTT. This sequence encodes CASILTLGQPYDGELFF.

The rearrangement links TRBV7-8 to TRBJ2-2, with D hard to call. V lost 2 bases, J lost 2 bases, and 6 bases lay in between. The CDR3 is 14 amino acids. Germline-derived CDR1 and CDR2 are SGHVS and FQNEAQ. The CDR3 bases are TGTGCCAGCAGCTTAATGGGTAACACCGGGGAGCTGTTTTTT. Amino acid sequence: CASSLMGNTGELFF.

The chain uses TRBV27 and TRBJ2-3; D not certain. The CDR3 length is 15 residues. Looked up from germline, CDR1 is MNHEY and CDR2 is SMNVEV (reference sequence). V lost 6 bases, J lost 2 bases, and 15 bases lay in between. The chain's CDR3 is CASRLVAITTDTQYF. The CDR3 region has the DNA TGTGCCAGCAGACTTGTGGCAATAACCACAGATACGCAGTATTTT.

This chain links TRBV6-6 with TRBJ2-7; 7 bases are a match to TRBD1. Germline-derived CDR1 and CDR2 are MNHNY and SVGAGI (reference sequence). The CDR3 contains 14 residues. The ends lost 4 bases at V and 4 bases at J; junction bases unmatched: 7. DNA of the CDR3: TGTGCCAGCAGTTTGGGACAGAATACTTACGAGCAGTACTTC. It yields the protein CASSLGQNTYEQYF.

The chain combines TRBV27 with TRBJ2-7; D perhaps matches TRBD1 (6 bases). The CDR3 is 13 residues long. From germline, CDR1 is MNHEY and CDR2 SMNVEV (reference sequence). V was clipped by 5 bases and J by 7 bases, with 15 bases between them. This chain's CDR3 is CASSPGTPGEQYF. CDR3 coding DNA: TGTGCCAGCAGTCCTGGGACACCCGGTGAGCAGTACTTC.

The genes are TRBV30 and TRBJ1-2; tentative D call: TRBD1 (5 bases). The germline V and J ends were trimmed by 6 bases and 4 bases, with 12 bases remaining between them. Germline lookup yields CDR1 GTSNPN and CDR2 SVGIG (reference sequence). The CDR3 length is 12 residues. The CDR3 loop reads CACPTAAYGYTF. CDR3 DNA: TGTGCCTGCCCGACAGCGGCCTATGGCTACACCTTC.

The chain carries TRBV4-2 and TRBJ1-6; the match to TRBD1 covers 8 bases. Per germline, CDR1 LGHNA and CDR2 YNFKEQ. The CDR3 contains 17 residues. Trimming at V came to 0 bases and at J to 9 bases, leaving 10 bases not matched to a gene. The CDR3 here is CASSQDGDRRIRSPLHF. CDR3 nucleotide sequence: TGTGCCAGCAGCCAAGACGGGGACAGGAGGATACGTTCACCCCTCCACTTT.

V gene TRBV28 combines with J gene TRBJ1-2, with 9 bases fitting TRBD1. Germline values: CDR1 MDHEN, CDR2 SYDVKM. The V and J ends lost 4 bases and 5 bases, in that order; junction bases with no gene match: 5. The CDR3 contains 14 residues. The CDR3 spells CASSSPGTGYGYTF. DNA for the CDR3: TGTGCCAGCAGTTCACCCGGGACAGGGTATGGCTACACCTTC.

The V call is TRBV30, the J call TRBJ2-3; D is tentatively TRBD1 or TRBD2 (7 bases each). CDR1 GTSNPN and CDR2 SVGIG come from the germline V gene (reference sequence). The CDR3 consists of 11 residues. The V end was cut by 7 bases, the J end by 7 bases, with 12 bases between. CDR3 DNA: TGTGCCTTCAGGGGGGGGCATACGCAGTATTTT. Translating it yields CAFRGGHTQYF.

A single count supports this clone. The V call is TRBV28, the J call TRBJ2-7, with unresolved D. The CDR3 has 14 residues. Germline-derived CDR1 and CDR2 are MDHEN and SYDVKM. V lost 4 bases to trimming and J lost 1 base, with 11 bases between them. CDR3 in DNA: TGTGCCAGCAGTTCAACAGACCCGTCCTACGAGCAGTACTTC. Protein sequence: CASSSTDPSYEQYF. Complete variable domain (other parts from reference TRBV28 and TRBJ2-7): DVKVTQSSRYLVKRTGEKVFLECVQDMDHENMFWYRQDPGLGLRLIYFSYDVKMKEKGDIPEGYSVSREKKERFSLILESASTNQTSMYLCASSSTDPSYEQYFGPGTRLTVT.

The V and J genes are TRBV13 and TRBJ2-1; D uncertain. CDR3 length: 13 amino acids. The germline CDR1 and CDR2 sequences are PRHDT and FYEKMQ (reference sequence). Trimming left V 2 bases short and J 7 bases short, with 9 bases between. DNA of the CDR3: TGTGCCAGCAGCTTACTAGTAGTTAATGAGCAGTTCTTC. It translates to CASSLLVVNEQFF.

The rearrangement joins TRBV27 to TRBJ2-1; TRBD2 might be the D (5 bases). CDR1 is MNHEY and CDR2 is SMNVEV in the germline V gene (reference sequence). The CDR3 spans 13 residues. Deletions cut 2 bases from V and 7 bases from J, with 9 bases between. The CDR3: CASSLLDLNEQFF. The CDR3 DNA is TGTGCCAGCAGTTTACTGGACTTAAATGAGCAGTTCTTC.

The V gene is TRBV4-3, the J gene TRBJ2-5, with D uncertain. There are 15 residues in the CDR3. The V and J ends lost 4 bases and 0 bases respectively, with 12 bases between them. Germline V gene sequence: CDR1 LGHNA, CDR2 YSLEER. This CDR3 reads CASSPSVRYQETQYF. The CDR3 DNA follows: TGCGCCAGCAGCCCTAGTGTCAGATACCAAGAGACCCAGTACTTC.

The chain carries TRBV5-8 and TRBJ2-7, with 7 bases aligning to TRBD1. V gave up 2 bases and J gave up 2 bases; unmatched junction bases: 10. Germline CDR1 SGHTS, CDR2 YDEGEE. This CDR3 spans 16 amino acids. This CDR3 is CASSFQRGTVTYEQYF. In nucleotides, the CDR3 is TGTGCCAGCAGCTTCCAGAGGGGGACAGTTACCTACGAGCAGTACTTC.

This clone was recorded only once. The chain joins TRBV13 to TRBJ2-2; D is ambiguous. This CDR3 has 16 amino acids. V was pared by 0 bases and J by 5 bases, with 13 bases between. Germline CDR1 is PRHDT and CDR2 is FYEKMQ (reference sequence). The CDR3 here is CASSLGFRPGTGELFF. Written as DNA, the CDR3 is TGTGCCAGCAGCTTAGGTTTCAGACCAGGTACCGGGGAGCTGTTTTTT.